The 24 T cell receptor beta chains in this list originate from one sample, sequenced in a study of Ad26.COV2.S vaccination and SARS-CoV-2 variants. The treatment here: some 20 received Ad26.COV2.S at low or high dose, single or two shots; several received placebo; per-sample allocation not given. It was on day 63 after the first vaccine or placebo injection that samples were taken. Profiled with immunoSEQ multiplex PCR; TCRdb holds only in-frame clones, not every one. Among some 300,000 clones, about 85% were seen once, and the ten largest hold approximately 2%. This specimen consisted of peripheral blood, obtained in a trial of Ad26.COV2.S vaccine versus placebo. These receptors were taken from a person aged 18-60 years who received the Ad26.COV2.S COVID-19 vaccine or a placebo.

This clone was seen repeatedly, ten times or more. V and J are TRBV7-8 and TRBJ1-4; 9 bases map to TRBD1. The CDR3 is made up of 16 amino acids. Per the germline V gene, CDR1 is SGHVS and CDR2 is FQNEAQ. Trimming cost V 4 bases and J 6 bases; bases outside gene matches: 9. The chain's CDR3 is CASSSSPGQGDEKLFF. DNA of the CDR3: TGTGCCAGCAGCTCGAGCCCGGGACAGGGTGATGAAAAACTGTTTTTT.

The table lists this clone with a count of one. Within the sample, other DNA sequences also encode this same CDR3. This sequence joins TRBV28 and TRBJ1-6; D not certain. The CDR3 is 12 residues long. V dropped 2 bases and J dropped 7 bases, with 3 bases sitting between them. Looked up from germline, CDR1 is MDHEN and CDR2 is SYDVKM. The CDR3 sequence: CASSLGNSPLHF. In DNA, the CDR3 is TGTGCCAGCAGTTTAGGGAATTCACCCCTCCACTTT. The whole variable domain, remainder taken from reference TRBV28 and TRBJ1-6, is DVKVTQSSRYLVKRTGEKVFLECVQDMDHENMFWYRQDPGLGLRLIYFSYDVKMKEKGDIPEGYSVSREKKERFSLILESASTNQTSMYLCASSLGNSPLHFGNGTRLTVT.

Note on this clone: The identical CDR3 is also encoded by other nucleotide sequences in the sample. The chain uses TRBV29-1 and TRBJ2-7; no clear D. The germline V gene has CDR1 SQVTM and CDR2 ANQGSEA. The CDR3 covers 11 residues. Trimming cost V 6 bases and J 3 bases, with 9 bases left between them. CDR3: CSVAGSYEQYF. The CDR3 nucleotides read TGCAGCGTCGCAGGAAGCTACGAGCAGTACTTC.

The V call is TRBV14, the J call TRBJ2-1; D gene unclear. Germline V gives CDR1 SGHDN, CDR2 FVKESK. This CDR3 region has 14 residues. V was cut by 1 base and J by 8 bases, with 12 bases left in between. The CDR3 bases are TGTGCCAGCAGCCAAGGATTCCCGCTGGATGAGCAGTTCTTC. Residues: CASSQGFPLDEQFF.

In the case of this clone: Because the CDR3's place on the DNA is in doubt, the DNA is left out and the CDR3 is given as listed by TCRdb. The chain combines TRBV5-8 with TRBJ2-2. Germline V gene data show CDR1 as SGHTS and CDR2 as YDEGEE. Inclusive of both ends, the CDR3 amounts to 14 amino acids. The CDR3 reads CASSFLWVTGELFF.

The chain recombines TRBV5-1 with TRBJ1-5; no reliable D call. This CDR3 comprises 13 residues. Germline loops: CDR1 SGHRS, CDR2 YFSETQ. Trimming took 5 bases from V and 2 from J, leaving 8 bases between them. For the CDR3, the DNA is TGCGCCAGCAGTCAGCTCGGCAATCAGCCCCAGCATTTT. Translated: CASSQLGNQPQHF.

This clone was counted between two and nine times. The chain employs TRBV9 and TRBJ2-7; no reliable D call. Germline-derived CDR1 and CDR2 are SGDLS and YYNGEE. The CDR3 sequence is 15 residues long. Trimming removed 0 bases at V and 2 bases at J, with 12 bases between. The chain's CDR3 is CASSVGPLPPYEQYF. The CDR3, as DNA: TGTGCCAGCAGCGTAGGTCCGCTACCCCCCTACGAGCAGTACTTC.

This clone was seen a single time. This chain joins TRBV3-1 (or the pseudogene TRBV3-2) and TRBJ2-7; TRBD2 might be the D (7 bases). V lost 0 bases and J 3 bases, leaving 21 bases between the germline ends. CDR1 LGHDT and CDR2 YNNKEL come from the germline V gene (reference sequence). The CDR3 consists of 18 residues. The CDR3 bases are TGTGCCAGCAGCCAAGAGGGGGGGTCGATGGACAGCCACTACGAGCAGTACTTC. As protein: CASSQEGGSMDSHYEQYF.

V is TRBV11-2 and J is TRBJ2-4; 7 bases are shared with TRBD2. CDR1 is SGHAT and CDR2 is FQNNGV in the germline V gene. V was pared by 0 bases and J by 0 bases, with 11 bases of the junction left unmatched. This CDR3 spans 19 amino acids. CDR3 coding DNA: TGTGCCAGCAGCTTAGATCGGGGGGTAGCCCGCCTAGCCAAAAACATTCAGTACTTC. The encoded protein is CASSLDRGVARLAKNIQYF.

The rearrangement uses TRBV7-2 and TRBJ2-3, with D tentatively TRBD2 (6 bases). Germline CDR1 SGHTA, CDR2 FQGNSA. The ends were cut back, 5 bases at V and 10 bases at J, with 19 bases in the middle. This CDR3 has 14 amino acids. The CDR3 protein is CASSAGLKADSQYF. DNA for the CDR3: TGTGCCAGCAGCGCCGGACTAAAAGCTGATTCGCAGTATTTT.

The chain combines TRBV7-9 with TRBJ2-3; possible D gene TRBD2, 6 bases. The CDR3 contains 12 residues. Germline assignment: CDR1 SEHNR and CDR2 FQNEAQ (reference sequence). V shed 6 bases and J shed 6 bases, with 10 bases lying between them. DNA of the CDR3: TGTGCCAGCAGATCGGCGGGGGATACGCAGTATTTT. Translating it yields CASRSAGDTQYF. Together with reference TRBV7-9 and TRBJ2-3, the CDR3 gives the full variable domain: DTGVSQNPRHKITKRGQNVTFRCDPISEHNRLYWYRQTLGQGPEFLTYFQNEAQLEKSRLLSDRFSAERPKGSFSTLEIQRTEQGDSAMYLCASRSAGDTQYFGPGTRLTVL.

The chain recombines TRBV3-1 (or the pseudogene TRBV3-2) with TRBJ2-4, with D uncertain. The CDR3 totals 16 residues. CDR1 LGHDT and CDR2 YNNKEL come from the germline V gene (reference sequence). The V end was cut by 1 base, the J end by 0 bases, with 10 bases between. The CDR3 nucleotides read TGTGCCAGCAGCCAAGGAAATATCCTAGCCAAAAACATTCAGTACTTC. Translation: CASSQGNILAKNIQYF.

The V gene is TRBV18, the J gene TRBJ1-2; 9 bases align to TRBD1. J was trimmed by 4 bases and V by 4 bases; bases with no gene match: 7. The CDR3 extends over 15 amino acids. Looked up from germline, CDR1 is KGHSH and CDR2 is LQKENI. The CDR3 protein is CASSLTGGEGYGYTF. The CDR3 coding sequence is TGTGCCAGCTCACTTACAGGGGGCGAGGGCTATGGCTACACCTTC.

A word on this clone: The sample holds other DNA sequences that translate to the same CDR3. The genes are TRBV19 and TRBJ1-2, with D hard to call. V gave up 7 bases and J gave up 0 bases, with 3 bases separating them. CDR3 length: 11 amino acids. The germline V gene encodes CDR1 LNHDA and CDR2 SQIVND (reference sequence). Here the CDR3 DNA reads TGTGCCAGTATATCTAACTATGGCTACACCTTC. Protein: CASISNYGYTF.

V gene TRBV5-4 combines with J gene TRBJ1-4, with D tentatively TRBD1 (6 bases). The CDR3 has 16 residues. V shed 4 bases and J shed 4 bases, with 17 bases lying between them. Looked up from germline, CDR1 is SGHNT and CDR2 is YYREEE (reference sequence). CDR3 loop: CASSLAMDSSNEKLFF. The DNA for the CDR3 is TGTGCCAGCAGCCTGGCCATGGACAGTAGTAATGAAAAACTGTTTTTT.

The chain couples TRBV5-4 to TRBJ2-2; 9 positions match TRBD1. The length of the CDR3 is 16 residues. Unmatched junction bases numbered 4, after V lost 0 bases and J lost 4 bases. CDR1 and CDR2 (germline): SGHNT, YYREEE (reference sequence). CDR3 bases: TGTGCCAGCAGCTTGGAGGTGACAGGGGGCACCGGGGAGCTGTTTTTT. Amino acid sequence: CASSLEVTGGTGELFF.

The chain recombines TRBV7-2 with TRBJ2-2, with TRBD2 matching 8 bases. Trimming cost V 1 base and J 3 bases; bases outside gene matches: 1. This CDR3 is built from 15 residues. Looked up from germline, CDR1 is SGHTA and CDR2 is FQGNSA. CDR3 nucleotides: TGTGCCAGCAGCTTAGGAGCGGGGGACACCGGGGAGCTGTTTTTT. Translation gives CASSLGAGDTGELFF.

The chain links TRBV5-5 to TRBJ2-3, with TRBD2 matching 8 bases. Losses at the gene ends were 2 bases for V and 0 bases for J; bases not matched to a gene: 5. This CDR3 region has 16 residues. Per the germline V gene, CDR1 is SGHKS and CDR2 is YYEKEE (reference sequence). CDR3 in amino acids: CASSFGLAGSTDTQYF. DNA of the CDR3: TGTGCCAGCAGCTTTGGTCTAGCGGGTAGCACAGATACGCAGTATTTT.

The V call is TRBV18, the J call TRBJ2-7, with 9 bases aligning to TRBD1. Trimming removed 2 bases from V and 4 bases from J; junction bases left unmatched: 9. The CDR3 consists of 16 residues. Germline V gene data show CDR1 as KGHSH and CDR2 as LQKENI. CDR3 sequence: CASSPARGQGLYEQYF. The CDR3, as DNA: TGTGCCAGCTCACCAGCTAGGGGACAGGGTCTGTACGAGCAGTACTTC.

V usage is TRBV11-3 and J usage is TRBJ2-1; TRBD2 matches 11 bases. The germline gives CDR1 SGHNT, CDR2 YENEEA. The CDR3 contains 19 residues. V shed 1 base and J 2 bases; nucleotides not matched to a gene: 10. The CDR3 region has the DNA TGTGCCAGCAGCTTAGGCGTAATAGCGGGGGGGCCGGCCTACAATGAGCAGTTCTTC. This gives the protein CASSLGVIAGGPAYNEQFF.

To note about this clone: Other DNA sequences from this sample encode an identical CDR3 as well. The chain joins TRBV4-1 to TRBJ2-7, with TRBD2 identical over 13 bases. V was clipped by 3 bases and J by 3 bases; unmatched bases: 2. Germline-derived CDR1 and CDR2 are MGHRA and YSYEKL. The CDR3 is 15 residues long. Here the CDR3 reads CASSQGTSGDYEQYF. CDR3 DNA sequence: TGCGCCAGCAGCCAGGGGACTAGCGGGGACTACGAGCAGTACTTC.

The gene calls are TRBV9 and TRBJ1-3; D gene ambiguous. Germline V gene sequence: CDR1 SGDLS, CDR2 YYNGEE. CDR3 length: 11 residues. The V end was cut by 3 bases, the J end by 4 bases, with 2 bases between. CDR3 amino acids: CASSGGNTIYF. The CDR3 region has the DNA TGTGCCAGCAGCGGGGGAAACACCATATATTTT.

V usage is TRBV6-5 and J usage is TRBJ2-7; no clear D. Germline V lookup: CDR1 MNHEY, CDR2 SVGAGI. The CDR3 consists of 11 residues. Trimming took off 5 bases at V and 4 bases at J, with 6 bases between the two ends. The CDR3 DNA sequence: TGTGCCAGCAGTACGGAATACGAGCAGTACTTC. It translates to CASSTEYEQYF.

The chain is built from TRBV6-5 and TRBJ2-7, with TRBD1 matching over 9 bases. The germline V gene encodes CDR1 MNHEY and CDR2 SVGAGI. This CDR3 has 16 amino acids. V was pared by 0 bases and J by 2 bases, with 5 bases of the junction left unmatched. The CDR3 reads CASSYSRQGDTYEQYF. DNA of the CDR3: TGTGCCAGCAGTTACTCGAGACAGGGGGATACCTACGAGCAGTACTTC.